The 20 T cell receptor beta chains reported below all come from one sample, sequenced in a study of T cell repertoires in cytomegalovirus infection. Via MiXCR, TCRdb re-called the reads, giving one row per CDR3 protein. The sample gives approximately 190,000 distinct CDR3 sequences, approximately 9.6% of which show up once; about 4.2% is in the top ten. The sample consisted of PBMCs. The receptor source for this set is a human donor in good health (CMV status not recorded). Some clones in this sample may be carry-over from other donors' samples.

This clonotype was observed a few times. V usage is TRBV30 and J usage is TRBJ2-7; the D is unclear. The V end lost 3 bases, the J end lost 4 bases, and 13 bases lay between the germline ends. Germline values: CDR1 GTSNPN, CDR2 SVGIG (reference sequence). The CDR3 is made up of 13 amino acids. The CDR3 bases are TGTGCCTGGAGGAAAGGGAAGGGATACGAGCAGTACTTC. Translation: CAWRKGKGYEQYF.

This clonotype was found many times. This chain connects TRBV10-3 to TRBJ2-5, with 8 nucleotides matching TRBD2. Germline loops: CDR1 ENHRY, CDR2 SYGVKD. Trimming removed 0 bases from V and 5 bases from J; junction bases left unmatched: 8. The CDR3 has 16 amino acids. CDR3 amino acids: CAISESGEREKETQYF. The CDR3 region has the DNA TGTGCCATCAGTGAGTCAGGGGAGCGGGAGAAGGAGACCCAGTACTTC.

This rearrangement joins TRBV5-4 to TRBJ2-3, with D tentatively TRBD1 or TRBD2 (6 bases each). The V gene's germline CDR1 is SGHNT and CDR2 YYREEE (reference sequence). V was trimmed by 0 bases and J by 6 bases, leaving 17 bases between them. The CDR3 runs 16 residues. The CDR3 bases are TGTGCCAGCAGCTTGGTTGGGGTGGGGGGCTTGGATACGCAGTATTTT. This gives the protein CASSLVGVGGLDTQYF.

This clonotype was counted a few times. The V call is TRBV20-1, the J call TRBJ1-6; 11 bases agree with TRBD1. V was clipped by 5 bases and J by 9 bases; unmatched bases: 12. The germline V gene has CDR1 DFQATT and CDR2 SNEGSKA (reference sequence). This CDR3 region has 16 residues. CDR3 loop: CSAAPPRGQGVSPLHF. The CDR3 DNA sequence: TGCAGTGCTGCCCCCCCGCGGGGACAGGGGGTTTCACCCCTCCACTTT.

This clonotype occurred many times. This chain links TRBV7-9 with TRBJ1-4; unclear D gene. Germline V gives CDR1 SEHNR, CDR2 FQNEAQ (reference sequence). Trimming cost V 5 bases and J 7 bases, with 26 bases left between them. This CDR3 contains 18 residues. Here the CDR3 DNA reads TGTGCCAGCAGCCAAATGCCCCGAGGAGGGAGGTCTCTTGAAAAACTGTTTTTT. Its translation is CASSQMPRGGRSLEKLFF.

The chain has TRBV7-9 and TRBJ2-5, with 10 bases matching TRBD2. CDR1 is SEHNR, CDR2 FQNEAQ, per germline (reference sequence). J gave up 5 bases and V 1 base, and 7 bases lay outside the gene matches. The length of the CDR3 is 16 residues. The CDR3 spells CASSLEAAGGRETQYF. Here the CDR3 DNA reads TGTGCCAGCAGCTTAGAGGCAGCGGGGGGGCGTGAGACCCAGTACTTC.

This clonotype was picked up many times. The rearrangement joins TRBV7-3 to TRBJ1-5; D is ambiguous. Germline-derived CDR1 and CDR2 are SGHTA and FQGTGA. Deletions cut 4 bases from V and 7 bases from J, with 11 bases between. The CDR3 spans 13 residues. CDR3: CASSSFVGQPQHF. CDR3 bases: TGTGCCAGCAGCTCCTTTGTCGGGCAGCCCCAGCATTTT.

The table lists this clonotype with many counts. The chain is built from TRBV7-2 and TRBJ1-3; D remains ambiguous. Germline loops: CDR1 SGHTA, CDR2 FQGNSA. The V end lost 1 base, the J end lost 0 bases, and 10 bases lay between the germline ends. The CDR3 spans 16 residues. The DNA of the CDR3 is TGTGCCAGCAGCTTAGAACGGCTGCTCTCTGGAAACACCATATATTTT. Residues: CASSLERLLSGNTIYF.

This clonotype appeared many times. The rearrangement uses TRBV7-2 and TRBJ1-5, with a tentative D call TRBD1 (5 bases). Germline V lookup: CDR1 SGHTA, CDR2 FQGNSA. The V end was cut by 5 bases, the J end by 5 bases, with 19 bases between. The CDR3 contains 16 residues. The CDR3: CASSISPGRFDQPQHF. CDR3 sequence (DNA): TGTGCCAGCAGCATATCGCCAGGGAGGTTCGATCAGCCCCAGCATTTT.

The chain uses TRBV14 and TRBJ2-7, with D tentatively TRBD1 (5 bases). The CDR3 spans 13 residues. V lost 1 base and J lost 6, with 10 bases in between. From germline, CDR1 is SGHDN and CDR2 FVKESK. The CDR3 DNA is TGTGCCAGCAGCCAAGTGCAGGGTTCCGAGCAGTACTTC. Amino acids: CASSQVQGSEQYF. The full variable domain, with the rest looked up from reference TRBV14 and TRBJ2-7, is EAGVTQFPSHSVIEKGQTVTLRCDPISGHDNLYWYRRVMGKEIKFLLHFVKESKQDESGMPNNRFLAERTGGTYSTLKVQPAELEDSGVYFCASSQVQGSEQYFGPGTRLTVT.

This clonotype was picked up a small number of times. The chain uses TRBV29-1 and TRBJ2-5; 9 nucleotides match TRBD2. The CDR3 covers 13 residues. CDR1 is SQVTM and CDR2 is ANQGSEA in the germline V gene. V dropped 7 bases and J dropped 5; count of bases not matched to a gene: 8. Written as DNA, the CDR3 is TGCAGCGCCGGAGGAGCGGGAGGTGAGACCCAGTACTTC. Amino acid sequence: CSAGGAGGETQYF.

The chain is built from TRBV3-1 and TRBJ1-3; D perhaps matches TRBD1 (5 bases). The CDR3 covers 13 residues. Trimming removed 3 bases from V and 4 bases from J, with 7 bases in between. The germline V gene has CDR1 LGHDT and CDR2 YNNKEL (reference sequence). The CDR3 loop is CASSQTDGNTIYF. The CDR3 nucleotides are TGTGCCAGCAGCCAGACAGACGGAAACACCATATATTTT.

This clonotype was seen at least ten times. This chain links TRBV7-2 with TRBJ2-5; 7 nucleotides agree with TRBD1. In germline, CDR1 is SGHTA, CDR2 FQGNSA. V lost 5 bases to trimming and J lost 3 bases; unmatched junction nucleotides: 3. The CDR3 loop spans 13 amino acids. The CDR3 DNA reads as TGTGCCAGCAGCGCCGGGACAGAAGAGACCCAGTACTTC. Translating it yields CASSAGTEETQYF.

This clonotype came up many times. The genes are TRBV10-3 and TRBJ1-2, with 7 bases lining up with TRBD1. CDR3 size: 12 residues. J was trimmed by 1 base and V by 9 bases; bases with no gene match: 2. Germline V gene sequence: CDR1 ENHRY, CDR2 SYGVKD. The CDR3 loop is CAMGTDNYGYTF. CDR3 bases: TGTGCCATGGGGACAGATAACTATGGCTACACCTTC.

This clonotype has a count of ten or more. The chain employs TRBV7-4 and TRBJ1-6, with D possibly TRBD1 on 5 matching bases. V was cut by 1 base and J by 6 bases, with 19 bases left in between. The CDR3 sequence is 18 residues long. Germline V gene sequence: CDR1 SGHVT, CDR2 SQSDAQ. CDR3 in DNA: TGTGCCAGCAGCTTAGTAGTGCGGGACGCACGCGCTAATTCACCCCTCCACTTT. Amino acids: CASSLVVRDARANSPLHF.

This clonotype was seen ten or more times. The genes are TRBV12-3 or TRBV12-4 and TRBJ1-1, with 8 bases aligning to TRBD1. J gave up 5 bases and V 7 bases, and 9 bases lay outside the gene matches. This CDR3 is 14 amino acids long. CDR3 sequence (DNA): TGTGCCAGCACCCGGACAGGGAGGCGGACTGAAGCTTTCTTT. Amino acids: CASTRTGRRTEAFF.

This clonotype occurred many times. The V call is TRBV29-1, the J call TRBJ2-2; unclear D gene. The CDR3 extends over 14 amino acids. V was pared by 5 bases and J by 5 bases, with 15 bases between. Germline V lookup: CDR1 SQVTM, CDR2 ANQGSEA. Written as DNA, the CDR3 is TGCAGCGTTCCAAGAAGTGGCGCGACCGGGGAGCTGTTTTTT. Translating gives CSVPRSGATGELFF.

At least ten counts were recorded for this clonotype. The gene calls are TRBV7-2 and TRBJ2-5; 10 positions match TRBD2. Germline CDR1 is SGHTA and CDR2 is FQGNSA. V lost 5 bases, J lost 5 bases, and 17 bases stayed unmatched. CDR3 length equals 18 residues. CDR3 region: CASSQIRASGSFGETQYF. The CDR3 nucleotides are TGTGCCAGCAGCCAAATCCGGGCTAGCGGGAGCTTTGGGGAGACCCAGTACTTC.

The chain links TRBV7-9 to TRBJ1-4; a weak D match, TRBD1 (6 bases). The length of the CDR3 is 16 residues. Germline CDR1 and CDR2: SEHNR and FQNEAQ (reference sequence). The ends were cut back, 4 bases at V and 3 bases at J, with 15 bases in the middle. The CDR3 sequence is CASSSNSGDANEKLFF. For the CDR3, the DNA is TGTGCCAGCAGCTCCAACTCAGGGGACGCTAATGAAAAACTGTTTTTT.

This sequence joins TRBV15 and TRBJ2-1; D gene ambiguous. The germline CDR1 and CDR2 sequences are LNHNV and YYDKDF (reference sequence). Trimming took 9 bases from V and 0 from J, leaving 6 bases between them. CDR3 length: 12 amino acids. In DNA, the CDR3 is TGTGCCACGAAGAGCTCCTACAATGAGCAGTTCTTC. Its protein product is CATKSSYNEQFF.